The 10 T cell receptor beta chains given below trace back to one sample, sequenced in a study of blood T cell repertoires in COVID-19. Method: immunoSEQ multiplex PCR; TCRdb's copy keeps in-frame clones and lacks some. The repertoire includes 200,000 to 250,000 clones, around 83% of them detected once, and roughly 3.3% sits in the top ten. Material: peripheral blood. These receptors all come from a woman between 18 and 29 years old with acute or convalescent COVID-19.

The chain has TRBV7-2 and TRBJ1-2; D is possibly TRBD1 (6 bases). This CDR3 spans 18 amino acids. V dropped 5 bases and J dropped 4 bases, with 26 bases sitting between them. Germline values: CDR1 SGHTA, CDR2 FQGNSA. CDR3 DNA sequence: TGTGCCAGCAGCGCCCGAGGGGGATATTCGGGGGGTAGCTATGGCTACACCTTC. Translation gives CASSARGGYSGGSYGYTF.

The CDR3, as DNA: TGTGCCAGCAGCAGCATTCTAGCGGGAGGGGGTGAGCAGTTCTTC. This codes for CASSSILAGGGEQFF. The rearrangement links TRBV27 to TRBJ2-1, with TRBD2 matching 12 bases. The V gene's germline CDR1 is MNHEY and CDR2 SMNVEV (reference sequence). The CDR3 has 15 amino acids. V was clipped by 6 bases and J by 9 bases; unmatched bases: 9.

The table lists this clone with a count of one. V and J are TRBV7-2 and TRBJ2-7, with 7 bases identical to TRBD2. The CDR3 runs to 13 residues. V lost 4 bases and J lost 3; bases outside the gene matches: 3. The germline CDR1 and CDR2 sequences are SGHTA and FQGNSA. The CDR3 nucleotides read TGTGCCAGCAGCTCTTCGGGAGGCTACGAGCAGTACTTC. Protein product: CASSSSGGYEQYF.

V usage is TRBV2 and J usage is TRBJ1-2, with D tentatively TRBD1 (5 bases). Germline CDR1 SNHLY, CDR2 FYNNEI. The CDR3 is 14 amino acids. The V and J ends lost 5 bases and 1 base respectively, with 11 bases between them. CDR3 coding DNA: TGTGCCAGCAGTAAAGGGGAGGTTAACTATGGCTACACCTTC. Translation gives CASSKGEVNYGYTF.

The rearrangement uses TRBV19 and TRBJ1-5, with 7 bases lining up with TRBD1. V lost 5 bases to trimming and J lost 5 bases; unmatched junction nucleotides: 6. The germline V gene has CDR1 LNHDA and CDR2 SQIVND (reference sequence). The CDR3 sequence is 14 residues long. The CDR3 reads CASSSRDSYQPQHF. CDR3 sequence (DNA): TGTGCCAGTAGTTCGAGGGACAGCTATCAGCCCCAGCATTTT.

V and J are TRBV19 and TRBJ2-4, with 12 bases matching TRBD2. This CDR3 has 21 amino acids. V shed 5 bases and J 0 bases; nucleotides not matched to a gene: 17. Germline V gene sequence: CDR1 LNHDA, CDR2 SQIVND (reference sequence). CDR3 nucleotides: TGTGCCAGTAGTGGAATACCGGGACAGGGGACTAGCGGGCTAGCCAAAAACATTCAGTACTTC. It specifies CASSGIPGQGTSGLAKNIQYF.

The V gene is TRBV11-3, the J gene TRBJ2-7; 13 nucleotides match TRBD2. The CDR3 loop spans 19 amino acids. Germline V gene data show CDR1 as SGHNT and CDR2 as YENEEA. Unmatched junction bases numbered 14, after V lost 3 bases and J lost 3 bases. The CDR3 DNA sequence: TGTGCCAGCAGCTTCCTTGCCGGGGGACTAGCGGGGACCTACTACGAGCAGTACTTC. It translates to CASSFLAGGLAGTYYEQYF.

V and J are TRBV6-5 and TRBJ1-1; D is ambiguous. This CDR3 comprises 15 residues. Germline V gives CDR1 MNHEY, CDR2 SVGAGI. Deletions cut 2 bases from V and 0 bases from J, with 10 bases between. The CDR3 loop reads CASSYGGYMNTEAFF. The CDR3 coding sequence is TGTGCCAGCAGTTACGGCGGGTATATGAACACTGAAGCTTTCTTT.

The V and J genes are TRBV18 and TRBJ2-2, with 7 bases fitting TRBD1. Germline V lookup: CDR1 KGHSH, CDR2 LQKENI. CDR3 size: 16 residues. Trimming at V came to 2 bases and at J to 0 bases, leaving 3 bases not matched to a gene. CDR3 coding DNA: TGTGCCAGCTCACCAGGACAGGCCTCGAACACCGGGGAGCTGTTTTTT. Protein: CASSPGQASNTGELFF.

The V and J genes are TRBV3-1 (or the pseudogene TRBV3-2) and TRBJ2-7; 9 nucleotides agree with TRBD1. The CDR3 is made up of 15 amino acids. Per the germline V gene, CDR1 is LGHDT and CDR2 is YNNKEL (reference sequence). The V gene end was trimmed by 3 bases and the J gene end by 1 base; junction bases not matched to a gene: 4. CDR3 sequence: CASSHSGTGSYEQYF. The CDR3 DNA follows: TGTGCCAGCAGCCATTCCGGGACAGGGTCCTACGAGCAGTACTTC.